Each of the 2 T cell receptor beta chains below was sequenced from the same sample in a study of tumor-infiltrating lymphocytes in oesophageal squamous cell carcinoma (TCRdb year 2016). Library preparation used PCR. TCRdb shows the sequencer as Illumina HiSeq 2000. TCRdb ran its own pipeline on the public reads, namely fastp trimming at Q25 and MiXCR clone calling, and kept in-frame beta chains. Merged by CDR3 protein, the rows form single entries marked with the most common genes and DNA. The sample data list about 20,000 distinct CDR3 sequences, and approximately 40% of these were observed just once. The leading ten clones occupy 19% of the sample. The sequencing input was esophageal tumor tissue. These receptors all come from a male donor with esophageal squamous cell carcinoma.

As for this clonotype: A much bigger clone sits one base away, suggesting this may be a read error. This chain links TRBV19 with TRBJ2-1, with a weak D call TRBD1 (6 bases). Germline CDR1 and CDR2: LNHDA and SQIVND (reference sequence). CDR3 size: 13 residues. The V gene lost 6 bases and the J gene lost 10 bases, with 16 bases spanning the gap. This CDR3 is CASSHRVNGEQFF. CDR3 DNA: TGTGCCAGTAGCCACAGGGTTAATGGAGAGCAGTTCTTC.

The rearrangement uses TRBV11-3 and TRBJ2-4; D is possibly TRBD2 (5 bases). The DNA end is more similar to TRBJ2-5, so the J call may be wrong. This CDR3 spans 18 amino acids. From germline, CDR1 is SGHNT and CDR2 YENEEA. The CDR3 region is CASSLGIGDEGPQETQYF. The CDR3, as DNA: TGTGCCAGCAGCTTAGGAATCGGCGACGAGGGCCCCCAAGAGACCCAGTACTTC.